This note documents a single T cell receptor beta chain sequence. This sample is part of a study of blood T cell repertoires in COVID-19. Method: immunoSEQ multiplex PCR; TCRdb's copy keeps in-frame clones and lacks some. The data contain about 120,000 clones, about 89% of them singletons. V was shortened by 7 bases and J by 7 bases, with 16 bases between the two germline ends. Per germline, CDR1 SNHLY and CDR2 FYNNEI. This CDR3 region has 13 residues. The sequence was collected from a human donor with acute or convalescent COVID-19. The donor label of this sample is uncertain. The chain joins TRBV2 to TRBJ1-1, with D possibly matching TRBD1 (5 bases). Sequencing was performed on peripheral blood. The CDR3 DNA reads TGTGCCAGCATGTGGGCCGGCCAGGGTGAAGCTTTCTTT. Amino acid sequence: CASMWAGQGEAFF.